The 18 T cell receptor beta chains listed next were all sequenced from one sample in a study of TIL therapy for anti-PD-1-resistant metastatic lung cancer. The immunoSEQ assay was v3. Some clones are missing from TCRdb's copy, which holds only in-frame ones; the method was immunoSEQ multiplex PCR. The table shows over 20,000 clones, with around 77% occurring only once. Time point indicated: pre-treatment sample, taken before nivolumab and TIL therapy. Tumor tissue came from excised metastases, mostly pleural nodules or supraclavicular lymph nodes. Material: tumor tissue, obtained at baseline. These receptors were obtained from a person aged 25 to 85 with non-small cell lung cancer.

The chain links TRBV7-6 to TRBJ2-3; D call uncertain. The CDR3 is 13 residues long. V dropped 1 base and J dropped 6 bases, with 8 bases sitting between them. The V gene's germline CDR1 is SGHVS and CDR2 FNYEAQ. CDR3 bases: TGTGCCAGCAGCTTAGGGCCCTTCGATACGCAGTATTTT. Translated, it gives CASSLGPFDTQYF.

This clone was recorded a few times. The J gene is TRBJ1-3, the V gene TRBV10-3; TRBD1 is a possible D gene (5 bases). The CDR3 loop spans 13 amino acids. The V gene lost 6 bases and the J gene lost 2 bases, with 8 bases spanning the gap. Germline values: CDR1 ENHRY, CDR2 SYGVKD. DNA for the CDR3: TGTGCCATCAGGGGGCCGGCTGGAAACACCATATATTTT. Translation: CAIRGPAGNTIYF.

The V and J genes are TRBV5-1 and TRBJ2-6; weak D call: TRBD1 (5 bases). Germline CDR1 SGHRS, CDR2 YFSETQ. With 5 bases removed from V and 0 bases from J, the gap between germline ends came to 24 bases. The CDR3 length is 20 residues. CDR3 coding DNA: TGCGCCAGCAGGGATCCTCAGGGTCCTACCGACGTCTCTGGGGCCAACGTCCTGACTTTC. Protein product: CASRDPQGPTDVSGANVLTF.

The CDR3 DNA reads TGCGCCAGCAGTGAATATAGTGGGGGGCAGTTCTTC. Residues: CASSEYSGGQFF. V gene TRBV10-1 combines with J gene TRBJ2-1; D could derive from TRBD1 or TRBD2 (5 bases each). Trimming shortened V by 3 bases and J by 12 bases, and 12 bases separated the two germline ends. Germline assignment: CDR1 WNHNN and CDR2 SYGVQD (reference sequence). The CDR3 totals 12 residues.

About this clone itself: This CDR3 is also generated by other DNA sequences in the sample. The V gene is TRBV30, the J gene TRBJ2-5; 9 nucleotides agree with TRBD2. V was pared by 0 bases and J by 2 bases, with 7 bases of the junction left unmatched. The germline V gene has CDR1 GTSNPN and CDR2 SVGIG (reference sequence). The CDR3 is 16 residues long. The CDR3 sequence is CAWSVSGGGVQETQYF. The CDR3, as DNA: TGTGCCTGGAGTGTAAGCGGCGGGGGGGTGCAAGAGACCCAGTACTTC.

This clone came up once. The V gene is TRBV5-1, the J gene TRBJ1-1, with 7 bases fitting TRBD1. Germline-derived CDR1 and CDR2 are SGHRS and YFSETQ. V lost 6 bases and J lost 5; bases outside the gene matches: 19. The CDR3 totals 17 residues. The DNA for the CDR3 is TGCGCCAGCACCTCGGGAGGGGGCGGAAACACTGTGACTGAAGCTTTCTTT. Translated: CASTSGGGGNTVTEAFF. Full variable domain (remainder filled in from reference TRBV5-1 and TRBJ1-1): KAGVTQTPRYLIKTRGQQVTLSCSPISGHRSVSWYQQTPGQGLQFLFEYFSETQRNKGNFPGRFSGRQFSNSRSEMNVSTLELGDSALYLCASTSGGGGNTVTEAFFGQGTRLTVV.

The chain has TRBV2 and TRBJ1-3; 9 bases fit TRBD1. CDR3 size: 16 residues. Trimming cost V 3 bases and J 2 bases; bases outside gene matches: 5. Germline V gene data show CDR1 as SNHLY and CDR2 as FYNNEI. CDR3 in amino acids: CASSENRGRAGNTIYF. CDR3 bases: TGTGCCAGCAGTGAGAACAGGGGGCGCGCTGGAAACACCATATATTTT.

The V call is TRBV14, the J call TRBJ2-1, with 7 bases aligning to TRBD2. CDR3 length: 12 residues. Germline CDR1 and CDR2: SGHDN and FVKESK. V trimming: 1 base; J trimming: 12 bases; junction bases outside the gene matches: 3. CDR3 in DNA: TGTGCCAGCAGCCAAGCATTAGCGGGGCAGTTCTTC. It translates to CASSQALAGQFF. The variable domain in full, with the rest retrieved from reference TRBV14 and TRBJ2-1, is EAGVTQFPSHSVIEKGQTVTLRCDPISGHDNLYWYRRVMGKEIKFLLHFVKESKQDESGMPNNRFLAERTGGTYSTLKVQPAELEDSGVYFCASSQALAGQFFGPGTRLTVL.

J is TRBJ2-3 and V is TRBV5-1; D call uncertain. The CDR3 consists of 16 residues. Between the trimmed V and J ends, which lost 0 bases and 1 base, there was a span of 12 bases. Germline CDR1 SGHRS, CDR2 YFSETQ. The chain's CDR3 is CASSLVGSLGTDTQYF. The CDR3 DNA is TGCGCCAGCAGCTTGGTCGGTTCCTTAGGCACAGATACGCAGTATTTT.

The chain is built from TRBV9 and TRBJ1-1, with 9 bases lining up with TRBD1. This CDR3 region has 14 residues. In germline, CDR1 is SGDLS, CDR2 YYNGEE. V was clipped by 2 bases and J by 6 bases; unmatched bases: 5. The CDR3 nucleotides are TGTGCCAGCAGCGTTCGACAGGGGGACGCTGAAGCTTTCTTT. It translates to CASSVRQGDAEAFF.

The chain carries TRBV14 and TRBJ1-1; 7 nucleotides match TRBD1. CDR1 is SGHDN, CDR2 FVKESK, per germline. Trimming at V came to 1 base and at J to 9 bases, leaving 8 bases not matched to a gene. This CDR3 has 14 residues. CDR3: CASSQVGTRGQAFF. As DNA, the CDR3 is TGTGCCAGCAGCCAAGTCGGCACAAGGGGGCAAGCTTTCTTT.

The rearrangement joins TRBV13 to TRBJ2-5; possibly TRBD1 or TRBD2 for D (5 bases each). V was pared by 2 bases and J by 2 bases, with 15 bases between. Germline values: CDR1 PRHDT, CDR2 FYEKMQ (reference sequence). The CDR3 runs 16 residues. This CDR3 is CASSLLGPRGQETQYF. CDR3 DNA: TGTGCCAGCAGCTTACTGGGGCCCCGGGGTCAAGAGACCCAGTACTTC.

The chain recombines TRBV10-2 with TRBJ2-1; 13 bases fit TRBD2. The length of the CDR3 is 15 residues. The trim removed 6 bases at V and 8 bases at J, leaving 7 bases unmatched. Germline V CDR1 and CDR2: WSHSY, SAAADI. The CDR3 loop is CASSVLAGGFYEQFF. The CDR3 nucleotides are TGCGCCAGCAGCGTACTAGCGGGGGGGTTTTATGAGCAGTTCTTC.

This clone appeared a few times. The CDR3 spells CASSELAGGPETQYF. CDR3 coding DNA: TGTGCCAGCAGTGAATTAGCGGGGGGGCCAGAGACCCAGTACTTC. This rearrangement joins TRBV6-1 to TRBJ2-5; 11 nucleotides line up with TRBD2. The CDR3 has 15 residues. Germline CDR1 reads MNHNS; CDR2 reads SASEGT. J was trimmed by 4 bases and V by 2 bases; bases with no gene match: 3.

For the CDR3, the DNA is TGTGCCAGCAGGGGAGCGGGGGGGCCTTTAGAGACCCAGTACTTC. Translating gives CASRGAGGPLETQYF. The chain joins TRBV6-5 to TRBJ2-5; the match to TRBD2 covers 10 bases. V shed 6 bases, J shed 4 bases, and the junction held 8 bases outside the gene matches. Per germline, CDR1 MNHEY and CDR2 SVGAGI. This CDR3 region has 15 residues.

The chain uses TRBV7-8 and TRBJ2-1; D is ambiguous. From germline, CDR1 is SGHVS and CDR2 FQNEAQ. The length of the CDR3 is 18 residues. Trimming took 5 bases from V and 8 from J, leaving 28 bases between them. CDR3 protein: CASSAYLRRFFGSDEQFF. CDR3 DNA sequence: TGTGCCAGCAGCGCCTACCTCAGACGATTCTTCGGGTCGGATGAGCAGTTCTTC.

This chain uses TRBV11-2 with TRBJ2-7; TRBD1 agrees at 10 bases. The CDR3 sequence is 15 residues long. Per the germline V gene, CDR1 is SGHAT and CDR2 is FQNNGV. V was clipped by 5 bases and J by 5 bases; unmatched bases: 9. In DNA, the CDR3 is TGTGCCAGCAGCCCAGACCGGGACAGGGGCAACGAGCAGTACTTC. This translates into CASSPDRDRGNEQYF.

This clone was counted only a few times. The chain uses TRBV7-2 and TRBJ1-1; 8 bases fit TRBD1. The CDR3 loop spans 15 amino acids. J lost 6 bases, V lost 1 base, and 7 bases had no gene match. Germline CDR1 reads SGHTA; CDR2 reads FQGNSA. The CDR3 sequence: CASSLVGQGVPEAFF. The CDR3 DNA is TGTGCCAGCAGCTTAGTCGGACAGGGTGTCCCTGAAGCTTTCTTT.